This T cell receptor beta chain appears in the sequencing data of a study of blood T cell repertoires in COVID-19 (dated by TCRdb to about 2020). Regarding the research as a whole: For ImmuneRACE Cohort 3, a participant was defined as recovered based on two consecutive negative NP/OP PCR tests, clearance by a healthcare professional, or resolution of symptoms. The collaborator samples originated in the United States, Italy and Spain and spanned the acute and convalescent phases of COVID-19. The prospective study material was composed of cDNA or gDNA derived from T cells, B-cell-depleted T cells, or PBMCs. Deeply sampled blood TCRbeta repertoires from subjects exposed to, actively infected with, or recovered from COVID-19 were included in the dataset. The repertoires were released in a freely available public database intended as a resource for research on the immune response to SARS-CoV-2. Samples were obtained from the ongoing ImmuneRACE study (first 160 participants) and from about 1,300 subjects provided by 6 global collaborators. A de-identified subject ID, COVID-19 status, age in years and sex were almost always included in the sample metadata. Where HLA class I and class II types were available, the types were taken from metadata supplied by the sample provider, not from assay-based typing.

In the prospective study, participants were about 18 to 89 years old, resided in 20 to 30 geographic areas of the United States, and were enrolled through a virtual design. To assign participants to cohorts, the prospective study relied on clinical history that participants themselves reported in a screening survey and a study questionnaire. Mobile phlebotomists in the prospective study collected whole blood, serum and a nasopharyngeal or oropharyngeal swab from every participant. Prospective study participants could optionally give additional blood draws and questionnaires over an approximately 2-month period. Blood samples from the prospective study were shipped frozen or at room temperature prior to DNA extraction. Here is what the overall study found, with its caveats: How much clinical and demographic metadata was included differed by source and by participant, and the metadata was provided uncurated.

This clone has more than one count but fewer than ten. It has no known antigen specificity. The input lacks base qualities; no much larger clone sits a single base away. The immunoSEQ Assay, a bias-controlled multiplex PCR, was used to amplify TCRbeta CDR3 regions from genomic DNA. In the original analysis: Nucleated cell counts per sample were estimated from amplification of reference gene primers within the assay. Sequence reads were collapsed and filtered to measure the absolute abundance of every unique TCRbeta CDR3 rearrangement. Productive Simpson clonality was computed per sample as the square root of Simpson's diversity index over productive rearrangements. This immuneACCESS table, as held by TCRdb, lists in-frame sequences with V and J called but not all clones. Of the missing ones, under half trace to an unresolved V gene in checked studies; the others have no known cause. The DNA gave D and trimming, while V, J and clone size come from that table. The sample table holds about 170,000 clones, of which 79% were seen once. Of the sample, around 17% falls within the top ten clones.

Sequencing was performed on PBMCs or T cells enriched from blood (not recorded which). The origin of this receptor is a woman in her sixties or seventies in a cohort exposed to, infected with or recovered from COVID-19 (not recorded which).

The CDR3 protein is CASSSRTARIYEQFF. The nucleotide sequence reads TGTGCCAGCAGCTCCCGGACAGCCCGGATCTATGAGCAGTTCTTC. Here the chain combines TRBV7-3 and TRBJ2-1, with TRBD1 tentatively as D gene (6 bases match). V drops 4 bases and J drops 8 bases, leaving 18 bases in between. Reading from cysteine to phenylalanine, the CDR3 counts 15 amino acids. Of all the DNA, just the CDR3 is kept, 45 bases in frame from base 1. The germline V gene encodes CDR1 SGHTA and CDR2 FQGTGA.